The 23 T cell receptor beta chains in this list originate from one sample, sequenced in a study of CD8 T cells in ankylosing spondylitis. General study results and limits: Seven to nine highly homologous variants formed a TCR beta motif that appeared characteristic of ankylosing spondylitis blood.

TCRdb reprocessed the 5' RACE reads with MiXCR, giving one entry per CDR3 protein. The sample has some 220,000 distinct CDR3 sequences, 5.5% to 7.5% seen once. No antigen has been assigned to these receptors. The source material was blood, either unsorted or a sorted T cell fraction (not recorded which). Source of these receptors: a male donor with ankylosing spondylitis.

The table lists this clonotype with many counts. The rearrangement joins TRBV6-5 to TRBJ2-1; D gene ambiguous. The CDR3 loop spans 14 amino acids. Trimming left V 1 base short and J 0 bases short, with 4 bases between. Germline CDR1 is MNHEY and CDR2 is SVGAGI. CDR3 loop: CASSYYSSYNEQFF. DNA for the CDR3: TGTGCCAGCAGTTACTATAGCTCCTACAATGAGCAGTTCTTC.

This clonotype was recorded many times. CDR3 region: CATALWKETQYF. The CDR3 region has the DNA TGTGCCACCGCGTTATGGAAAGAGACCCAGTACTTC. The chain links TRBV7-2 to TRBJ2-5; D ambiguous. V shed 10 bases and J shed 3 bases, with 12 bases lying between them. CDR1 and CDR2 (germline): SGHTA, FQGNSA. CDR3 length: 12 residues.

This clonotype was seen ten or more times. The V and J genes are TRBV9 and TRBJ2-3; weak D call: TRBD2 (5 bases). The CDR3 covers 13 residues. In germline, CDR1 is SGDLS, CDR2 YYNGEE. The V end lost 5 bases, the J end lost 1 base, and 8 bases lay between the germline ends. The CDR3 loop is CASRGVGTDTQYF. The DNA of the CDR3 is TGTGCCAGCAGGGGAGTTGGCACAGATACGCAGTATTTT.

This clonotype was found many times. The V and J genes are TRBV7-9 and TRBJ2-7; TRBD1 agrees at 7 bases. V was clipped by 5 bases and J by 3 bases; unmatched bases: 10. Germline V gene data show CDR1 as SEHNR and CDR2 as FQNEAQ (reference sequence). This CDR3 region has 15 residues. CDR3 region: CASSKGAKGDYEQYF. The CDR3 DNA sequence: TGTGCCAGCAGCAAGGGGGCTAAAGGGGACTACGAGCAGTACTTC.

This clonotype was recorded at least ten times. The genes are TRBV12-3 or TRBV12-4 and TRBJ1-5; D is ambiguous. Trimming pared 0 bases from V and 6 bases from J, leaving 12 bases between. This CDR3 region has 15 residues. The CDR3 loop is CASSLAPRGSQPQHF. The CDR3 nucleotides read TGTGCCAGCAGTTTAGCGCCGCGGGGTTCTCAGCCCCAGCATTTT.

This clonotype was counted at least ten times. At one end the junction does not follow the germline gene, possibly because of a read error. This chain links TRBV7-9 with TRBJ2-2; D unclear. The germline V gene has CDR1 SEHNR and CDR2 FQNEAQ (reference sequence). The CDR3 has 12 amino acids. CDR3 loop: CLVGRNTGELFF. The CDR3 bases are TGCCTCGTTGGGCGGAACACCGGGGAGCTGTTTTTT.

This clonotype was detected ten times or more. The chain links TRBV15 to TRBJ2-2; TRBD1 matches at 11 bases. Losses at the gene ends were 5 bases for V and 0 bases for J; bases not matched to a gene: 5. Germline V gene data show CDR1 as LNHNV and CDR2 as YYDKDF (reference sequence). CDR3 length: 17 residues. CDR3 amino acids: CATSRGQGESNTGELFF. The CDR3 bases are TGTGCCACCAGCCGGGGACAGGGGGAGTCGAACACCGGGGAGCTGTTTTTT.

This clonotype was detected ten times or more. The chain couples TRBV5-1 to TRBJ2-1; D uncertain. The germline gives CDR1 SGHRS, CDR2 YFSETQ. The CDR3 is 15 amino acids. The V gene lost 5 bases and the J gene lost 4 bases, with 16 bases spanning the gap. Here the CDR3 DNA reads TGCGCCAGCAGGGACCCAATTATTCAGTACAATGAGCAGTTCTTC. Translating it yields CASRDPIIQYNEQFF.

This clonotype was seen a few times. The gene calls are TRBV11-2 and TRBJ2-5; no firm D call. Trimming removed 8 bases from V and 4 bases from J, with 17 bases in between. Germline V gene sequence: CDR1 SGHAT, CDR2 FQNNGV. The CDR3 consists of 14 residues. CDR3 loop: CASRGEKRAETQYF. As DNA, the CDR3 is TGTGCCAGCCGAGGAGAGAAAAGGGCAGAGACCCAGTACTTC.

This chain uses TRBV7-9 with TRBJ1-2; D is possibly TRBD1 (6 bases). This CDR3 region has 14 residues. The germline CDR1 and CDR2 sequences are SEHNR and FQNEAQ (reference sequence). The germline V and J ends were trimmed by 4 bases and 5 bases, with 14 bases remaining between them. CDR3 amino acids: CASSSRDQGYGYTF. The CDR3 DNA sequence: TGTGCCAGCAGCTCACGGGATCAGGGGTATGGCTACACCTTC. The full variable domain, completed using reference TRBV7-9 and TRBJ1-2, is DTGVSQNPRHKITKRGQNVTFRCDPISEHNRLYWYRQTLGQGPEFLTYFQNEAQLEKSRLLSDRFSAERPKGSFSTLEIQRTEQGDSAMYLCASSSRDQGYGYTFGSGTRLTVV.

This clonotype was seen repeatedly, ten times or more. The chain combines TRBV4-2 with TRBJ1-6, with D uncertain. The CDR3 has 20 residues. Germline assignment: CDR1 LGHNA and CDR2 YNFKEQ. Trimming shortened V by 0 bases and J by 0 bases, and 18 bases separated the two germline ends. The CDR3 sequence is CASSQEEGWSPSSYNSPLHF. For the CDR3, the DNA is TGTGCCAGCAGCCAAGAGGAAGGGTGGAGCCCCAGCTCCTATAATTCACCCCTCCACTTT.

This clonotype was found many times. The V gene is TRBV27, the J gene TRBJ2-7; TRBD1 aligns across 8 bases. Per germline, CDR1 MNHEY and CDR2 SMNVEV (reference sequence). V lost 3 bases, J lost 5 bases, and 3 bases stayed unmatched. The length of the CDR3 is 13 residues. In DNA form, the CDR3 reads TGTGCCAGCAGTTTCGGACAGGGCCACGAGCAGTACTTC. Protein sequence: CASSFGQGHEQYF.

The J gene is TRBJ1-2, the V gene TRBV6-5, with D hard to call. Trimming pared 0 bases from V and 4 bases from J, leaving 12 bases between. Germline CDR1 reads MNHEY; CDR2 reads SVGAGI. The CDR3 is 15 amino acids. This CDR3 reads CASSYSVVGSYGYTF. The CDR3 nucleotides read TGTGCCAGCAGTTACTCGGTGGTGGGGAGCTATGGCTACACCTTC.

This clonotype was seen ten or more times. The rearrangement joins TRBV5-6 to TRBJ2-1, with a tentative D call TRBD1 (6 bases). The CDR3 spans 16 residues. The V gene lost 3 bases and the J gene lost 2 bases, with 15 bases spanning the gap. CDR1 is SGHDT and CDR2 is YYEEEE in the germline V gene. The CDR3 loop reads CASSSSWTVTYNEQFF. The CDR3 bases are TGTGCCAGCAGCTCAAGTTGGACAGTGACCTACAATGAGCAGTTCTTC.

This clonotype came up many times. The V and J genes are TRBV7-2 and TRBJ2-1; no clear D gene. From germline, CDR1 is SGHTA and CDR2 FQGNSA. The CDR3 loop spans 12 amino acids. Trimming took off 1 base at V and 8 bases at J, with 6 bases between the two ends. The chain's CDR3 is CASSLVGHEQFF. As DNA, the CDR3 is TGTGCCAGCAGCTTAGTTGGTCATGAGCAGTTCTTC.

At least ten counts were recorded for this clonotype. The chain has TRBV7-9 and TRBJ2-1, with D unresolved. The CDR3 covers 12 residues. V lost 4 bases, J lost 8 bases, and 9 bases lay in between. CDR1 and CDR2 (germline): SEHNR, FQNEAQ (reference sequence). Written as DNA, the CDR3 is TGTGCCAGCAGCTCCCTTCGGGATGAGCAGTTCTTC. Protein product: CASSSLRDEQFF.

The chain has TRBV4-3 and TRBJ1-4; D might be TRBD1 (5 bases). CDR1 is LGHNA and CDR2 is YSLEER in the germline V gene. The CDR3 length is 15 residues. V lost 1 base to trimming and J lost 7 bases, with 13 bases between them. The chain's CDR3 is CASSQVLRAGEKLFF. CDR3 DNA: TGCGCCAGCAGCCAAGTCCTCAGGGCCGGTGAAAAACTGTTTTTT.

V and J are TRBV9 and TRBJ1-1; D is unresolved. The CDR3 is 14 amino acids. CDR1 is SGDLS, CDR2 YYNGEE, per germline. The V end was cut by 4 bases, the J end by 1 base, with 11 bases between. DNA of the CDR3: TGTGCCAGCAGCAGGACGGCCCCGAACACTGAAGCTTTCTTT. This gives the protein CASSRTAPNTEAFF.

This clonotype was observed many times. Here the CDR3 reads CSAREKQGVGYTF. The CDR3 DNA reads TGCAGTGCTAGGGAAAAACAGGGAGTTGGCTACACCTTC. The chain joins TRBV20-1 to TRBJ1-2; TRBD1 might be the D (6 bases). The CDR3 has 13 amino acids. Germline assignment: CDR1 DFQATT and CDR2 SNEGSKA (reference sequence). The V and J ends lost 3 bases and 7 bases respectively, with 15 bases between them.

This clonotype came up many times. V gene TRBV7-6 combines with J gene TRBJ2-2; 8 nucleotides agree with TRBD2. Losses at the gene ends were 6 bases for V and 5 bases for J; bases not matched to a gene: 5. The length of the CDR3 is 14 residues. The germline V gene encodes CDR1 SGHVS and CDR2 FNYEAQ. DNA for the CDR3: TGTGCCAGCAGATTTAGCGGGGAAACCGGGGAGCTGTTTTTT. As protein: CASRFSGETGELFF.

The table lists this clonotype with many counts. V gene TRBV28 combines with J gene TRBJ1-5; D not certain. The V and J ends lost 1 base and 4 bases respectively, with 14 bases between them. Germline V gives CDR1 MDHEN, CDR2 SYDVKM. This CDR3 is built from 16 residues. CDR3 DNA sequence: TGTGCCAGCAGTTTATTCGAGGGTGGTGGGAATCAGCCCCAGCATTTT. Its protein is CASSLFEGGGNQPQHF.

This clonotype appeared many times. This chain joins TRBV27 and TRBJ2-1, with D uncertain. Germline V CDR1 and CDR2: MNHEY, SMNVEV (reference sequence). This CDR3 is built from 15 residues. Trimming removed 6 bases from V and 3 bases from J, with 15 bases in between. CDR3 in DNA: TGTGCCAGCAGCTCTTCGACGGGCAACTACAATGAGCAGTTCTTC. Encoded protein: CASSSSTGNYNEQFF.

This clonotype was counted ten times or more. This chain links TRBV6-1 with TRBJ2-3; 9 bases map to TRBD2. Germline CDR1 reads MNHNS; CDR2 reads SASEGT. J was trimmed by 6 bases and V by 5 bases; bases with no gene match: 9. The CDR3 spans 15 residues. CDR3 residues: CASSPSGKLGDTQYF. The CDR3 bases are TGTGCCAGCAGTCCTAGCGGGAAACTAGGGGATACGCAGTATTTT.